This entry lists 19 T cell receptor beta chains sequenced from one sample in a study of blood T cell repertoires in COVID-19. TCRdb's table, derived via immunoSEQ multiplex PCR, lists solely in-frame clones and lacks some. The data show 60,000 to 75,000 clones, roughly 93% seen once. The specimen sequenced was peripheral blood. These receptors originate from a human donor in a cohort sampled during active COVID-19.

The rearrangement joins TRBV2 to TRBJ2-1; 7 positions match TRBD2. This CDR3 region has 16 residues. Germline CDR1 and CDR2: SNHLY and FYNNEI. J lost 7 bases, V lost 3 bases, and 12 bases had no gene match. CDR3 sequence (DNA): TGTGCCAGCAGTGACCGGGTCGGGGGGTTGGCAAATGAGCAGTTCTTC. Its translation is CASSDRVGGLANEQFF.

This chain connects TRBV6-2 or TRBV6-3 to TRBJ2-6, with TRBD1 identical over 7 bases. The germline CDR1 and CDR2 sequences are MNHEY and SVGEGT. The CDR3 consists of 18 residues. Trimming at V came to 2 bases and at J to 0 bases, leaving 7 bases not matched to a gene. The CDR3 sequence: CASSYGTARYSGANVLTF. For the CDR3, the DNA is TGTGCCAGCAGTTACGGGACAGCCAGGTACTCTGGGGCCAACGTCCTGACTTTC.

The rearrangement uses TRBV11-3 and TRBJ2-1; 7 nucleotides align to TRBD2. CDR1 SGHNT and CDR2 YENEEA come from the germline V gene. V was pared by 5 bases and J by 4 bases, with 8 bases of the junction left unmatched. The CDR3 sequence is 15 residues long. The CDR3 coding sequence is TGTGCCAGCAGCCCAAGGGCTAGCGGTTACAATGAGCAGTTCTTC. Translated: CASSPRASGYNEQFF.

The DNA of the CDR3 is TGTGCCAGCTCACGAGATACTAGCGGTTACGAGCAGTACTTC. This sequence encodes CASSRDTSGYEQYF. This chain links TRBV18 with TRBJ2-7; 8 bases line up with TRBD2. The CDR3 has 14 residues. Germline CDR1 reads KGHSH; CDR2 reads LQKENI. The ends lost 4 bases at V and 4 bases at J; junction bases unmatched: 6.

V gene TRBV28 combines with J gene TRBJ2-6; D is uncertain. CDR1 and CDR2 (germline): MDHEN, SYDVKM. The CDR3 covers 15 residues. V was clipped by 5 bases and J by 4 bases, with 12 bases between them. Here the CDR3 reads CASSASGDGANVLTF. Written as DNA, the CDR3 is TGTGCCAGCAGTGCCTCGGGTGACGGGGCCAACGTCCTGACTTTC. The variable domain in full, completed from reference TRBV28 and TRBJ2-6, reads DVKVTQSSRYLVKRTGEKVFLECVQDMDHENMFWYRQDPGLGLRLIYFSYDVKMKEKGDIPEGYSVSREKKERFSLILESASTNQTSMYLCASSASGDGANVLTFGAGSRLTVL.

The chain combines TRBV24-1 with TRBJ2-3, with D possibly matching TRBD1 (6 bases). The CDR3 has 15 amino acids. Trimming stripped 5 bases from V and 2 bases from J, with 13 bases between. Germline V gives CDR1 KGHDR, CDR2 SFDVKD. For the CDR3, the DNA is TGTGCCACCAGTGCCCAGGACAGAGACACAGATACGCAGTATTTT. Its translation: CATSAQDRDTDTQYF.

The chain uses TRBV7-8 and TRBJ2-7, with TRBD2 as a possible D gene (6 bases). Germline V gives CDR1 SGHVS, CDR2 FQNEAQ. The germline V and J ends were trimmed by 3 bases and 4 bases, with 22 bases remaining between them. CDR3 length: 17 amino acids. For the CDR3, the DNA is TGTGCCAGCAGCTTTGACTCCGGGACTGAGGGCGGGTACGAGCAGTACTTC. It yields the protein CASSFDSGTEGGYEQYF.

This sequence joins TRBV12-3 or TRBV12-4 and TRBJ1-6, with 10 bases that match TRBD1. After removal of 8 bases from V and 8 bases from J, the junction contained 3 bases not matched to a gene. The CDR3 has 13 residues. CDR3 DNA: TGTGCCAGCCGGACAGGGGGATATTCACCCCTCCACTTT. Its translation: CASRTGGYSPLHF.

This chain connects TRBV11-2 to TRBJ1-2; 8 nucleotides match TRBD1. The CDR3 loop spans 17 amino acids. Germline lookup yields CDR1 SGHAT and CDR2 FQNNGV. J lost 1 base, V lost 3 bases, and 10 bases had no gene match. CDR3 DNA sequence: TGTGCCAGCAGCTTGGGCCTAGGGACAGGAGTTAACTATGGCTACACCTTC. Translation: CASSLGLGTGVNYGYTF.

In DNA, the CDR3 is TGCAGTGCTAGTCCCACAGGGGGAGCCCAAGAGACCCAGTACTTC. This codes for CSASPTGGAQETQYF. The chain links TRBV20-1 to TRBJ2-5, with 8 bases that match TRBD1. Germline loops: CDR1 DFQATT, CDR2 SNEGSKA (reference sequence). This CDR3 comprises 15 residues. Trimming cost V 3 bases and J 1 base; bases outside gene matches: 7.

This chain joins TRBV27 and TRBJ2-1; a possible D gene is TRBD2 (5 bases). Trimming stripped 7 bases from V and 10 bases from J, with 14 bases between. The CDR3 runs 12 residues. CDR1 and CDR2 from the germline V gene are MNHEY and SMNVEV (reference sequence). CDR3 sequence (DNA): TGTGCCAGCAAGTTAAGACCGGGAGAGCAGTTCTTC. Its translation is CASKLRPGEQFF.

The CDR3 nucleotides read TGTGCCAGCTCACCATTGGCGGGGGGCGAAGGGACCCAGTACTTC. It is translated as CASSPLAGGEGTQYF. The chain is built from TRBV18 and TRBJ2-5, with 8 nucleotides matching TRBD2. The CDR3 covers 15 residues. Germline V gene lookup returns CDR1 KGHSH and CDR2 LQKENI. V lost 2 bases to trimming and J lost 7 bases; unmatched junction nucleotides: 9.

V and J are TRBV18 and TRBJ2-5; 10 bases are a match to TRBD1. This CDR3 has 14 amino acids. The junction had 3 bases not matched to a gene; V was cut back by 3 bases and J by 5 bases. In germline, CDR1 is KGHSH, CDR2 LQKENI. In nucleotides, the CDR3 is TGTGCCAGCTCACCGGGACAGGGGTTGGAGACCCAGTACTTC. It encodes CASSPGQGLETQYF.

The chain links TRBV29-1 to TRBJ2-5; a possible D gene is TRBD1 (5 bases). This CDR3 is built from 12 residues. Trimming took off 7 bases at V and 2 bases at J, with 11 bases between the two ends. Germline CDR1 is SQVTM and CDR2 is ANQGSEA. CDR3 nucleotide sequence: TGCAGCGCCGCGAAGGGGCAAGAGACCCAGTACTTC. As protein: CSAAKGQETQYF.

V and J are TRBV29-1 and TRBJ2-3, with 7 nucleotides matching TRBD2. The CDR3 has 16 amino acids. The V segment lost 1 base and the J segment 0 bases; nucleotides outside the gene matches: 7. CDR1 is SQVTM and CDR2 is ANQGSEA in the germline V gene. The CDR3 coding sequence is TGCAGCGTTGAAGGGGCTAGCGGAACTAGCACAGATACGCAGTATTTT. This translates into CSVEGASGTSTDTQYF.

J is TRBJ2-7 and V is TRBV28; no firm D call. The CDR3 spans 13 residues. The V gene lost 9 bases and the J gene lost 2 bases, with 14 bases spanning the gap. Germline V gives CDR1 MDHEN, CDR2 SYDVKM. CDR3 nucleotides: TGTGCCAGTTGGGCAGGTTCTACCTACGAGCAGTACTTC. This translates into CASWAGSTYEQYF.

V usage is TRBV14 and J usage is TRBJ2-1, with 7 bases that match TRBD2. The CDR3 consists of 16 residues. Germline CDR1 SGHDN, CDR2 FVKESK. V was pared by 0 bases and J by 4 bases, with 6 bases of the junction left unmatched. As DNA, the CDR3 is TGTGCCAGCAGCCAAGAAGGGCTAGCGGTTTACAATGAGCAGTTCTTC. Translation gives CASSQEGLAVYNEQFF.

The V and J genes are TRBV23-1 and TRBJ1-5; possibly TRBD1 for D (6 bases). TRBV23-1 is an open reading frame whose function is uncertain. Trimming removed 6 bases at V and 7 bases at J, with 13 bases between. This CDR3 is built from 13 residues. For the CDR3, the DNA is TGCGCCAGCAGACACAGGGTCCACCAGCCCCAGCATTTT. Encoded protein: CASRHRVHQPQHF.

The rearrangement uses TRBV5-6 and TRBJ2-1, with 7 bases aligning to TRBD2. This CDR3 region has 15 residues. Unmatched junction bases numbered 13, after V lost 4 bases and J lost 9 bases. Germline V gene lookup returns CDR1 SGHDT and CDR2 YYEEEE. DNA for the CDR3: TGTGCCAGCAGCCATCTAGCGGTTTCAGGTCTTGAGCAGTTCTTC. Its protein product is CASSHLAVSGLEQFF.